Shown below are 28 T cell receptor beta chains from a single sample sequenced in a study of T cell responses to AZD1222 COVID-19 vaccine. TCRdb keeps only in-frame clones here, not all; method: immunoSEQ multiplex PCR. The table lists roughly 97,000 clones, approximately 86% of them singletons. The sample was peripheral blood, taken 28 days after the second dose of the MenACWY control vaccine. The receptor source for this set is an adult who received the MenACWY meningococcal vaccine as a control.

V gene TRBV20-1 combines with J gene TRBJ1-2; tentatively, D is TRBD1 (6 bases). Germline CDR1 and CDR2: DFQATT and SNEGSKA (reference sequence). The CDR3 runs 11 residues. V gave up 5 bases and J gave up 7 bases, with 11 bases separating them. The CDR3 region is CSARGPIGYTF. In nucleotides, the CDR3 is TGCAGTGCTCGGGGGCCCATTGGCTACACCTTC.

This chain uses TRBV5-6 with TRBJ2-2, with unresolved D. The germline V gene encodes CDR1 SGHDT and CDR2 YYEEEE. The CDR3 has 16 amino acids. V lost 4 bases and J lost 1, with 14 bases in between. CDR3 nucleotides: TGTGCCAGCAGCACGTATCGGCTGGGGAACACCGGGGAGCTGTTTTTT. Encoded protein: CASSTYRLGNTGELFF. Together with reference TRBV5-6 and TRBJ2-2, the CDR3 gives the full variable domain: DAGVTQSPTHLIKTRGQQVTLRCSPKSGHDTVSWYQQALGQGPQFIFQYYEEEERQRGNFPDRFSGHQFPNYSSELNVNALLLGDSALYLCASSTYRLGNTGELFFGEGSRLTVL.

The count of this clone is one. The gene calls are TRBV7-9 and TRBJ2-1; TRBD2 agrees at 8 bases. The trim removed 5 bases at V and 6 bases at J, leaving 12 bases unmatched. Germline V CDR1 and CDR2: SEHNR, FQNEAQ (reference sequence). This CDR3 is built from 16 residues. In DNA, the CDR3 is TGTGCCAGCAGCCCGCCGCCGGCGGGGGGCGTCAATGAGCAGTTCTTC. Protein sequence: CASSPPPAGGVNEQFF. The variable domain in full, with the rest retrieved from reference TRBV7-9 and TRBJ2-1, is DTGVSQNPRHKITKRGQNVTFRCDPISEHNRLYWYRQTLGQGPEFLTYFQNEAQLEKSRLLSDRFSAERPKGSFSTLEIQRTEQGDSAMYLCASSPPPAGGVNEQFFGPGTRLTVL.

This chain connects TRBV7-2 to TRBJ2-2, with 7 bases that match TRBD1. Trimming cost V 6 bases and J 3 bases; bases outside gene matches: 4. In germline, CDR1 is SGHTA, CDR2 FQGNSA. This CDR3 spans 14 amino acids. The DNA of the CDR3 is TGTGCCAGCAGACCCGACAGGGACACCGGGGAGCTGTTTTTT. It yields the protein CASRPDRDTGELFF.

V and J are TRBV6-1 and TRBJ2-2; D could derive from TRBD1 or TRBD2 (6 bases each). This CDR3 region has 18 residues. V was pared by 1 base and J by 4 bases, with 19 bases between. Germline values: CDR1 MNHNS, CDR2 SASEGT. The CDR3 region has the DNA TGTGCCAGCAGTGAAGAGGCCTTTACGGGGGCTTCCACCGGGGAGCTGTTTTTT. This gives the protein CASSEEAFTGASTGELFF.

In nucleotides, the CDR3 is TGCGCCAGCAGCCAAGATTGGGGACAGGGTTCTAGCACAGATACGCAGTATTTT. The encoded protein is CASSQDWGQGSSTDTQYF. The gene calls are TRBV4-3 and TRBJ2-3; 9 bases line up with TRBD1. The CDR3 totals 18 residues. With 0 bases clipped from V and 0 bases from J, the junction kept 7 bases outside the gene matches. CDR1 is LGHNA and CDR2 is YSLEER in the germline V gene.

The CDR3 coding sequence is TGTGCCAGCAGTTATATGTGGAGCACTGAAGCTTTCTTT. This translates into CASSYMWSTEAFF. The chain links TRBV6-1 to TRBJ1-1; D gene ambiguous. The CDR3 is 13 residues long. CDR1 and CDR2 from the germline V gene are MNHNS and SASEGT. The germline V and J ends were trimmed by 5 bases and 4 bases, with 11 bases remaining between them.

In its sample, this clone was seen a few times. The gene calls are TRBV4-1 and TRBJ2-3, with D perhaps matching TRBD1 (6 bases). Germline V gene data show CDR1 as MGHRA and CDR2 as YSYEKL. The CDR3 runs to 17 residues. Trimming shortened V by 0 bases and J by 1 base, and 14 bases separated the two germline ends. CDR3: CASSQEVSAGGTDTQYF. The CDR3 nucleotides read TGCGCCAGCAGCCAAGAGGTCTCGGCAGGGGGCACAGATACGCAGTATTTT.

The chain employs TRBV10-3 and TRBJ2-1; TRBD1 matches at 10 bases. CDR1 is ENHRY, CDR2 SYGVKD, per germline. The V and J ends lost 3 bases and 8 bases, in that order; junction bases with no gene match: 4. This CDR3 is 14 amino acids long. The CDR3 loop reads CAISDRTGGDEQFF. In DNA, the CDR3 is TGTGCCATCAGTGATAGGACAGGGGGAGATGAGCAGTTCTTC.

This chain joins TRBV5-6 and TRBJ1-2, with 8 positions matching TRBD1. Per the germline V gene, CDR1 is SGHDT and CDR2 is YYEEEE. V lost 1 base, J lost 8 bases, and 16 bases stayed unmatched. This CDR3 region has 17 residues. CDR3 amino acids: CASSLSSTGQVTRGYTF. CDR3 in DNA: TGTGCCAGCAGCTTGAGTAGTACGGGACAGGTAACCCGAGGCTACACCTTC.

For the CDR3, the DNA is TGTGCCAGCAGTGATCTCAACCCCTATAATTCACCCCTCCACTTT. As protein: CASSDLNPYNSPLHF. The chain joins TRBV2 to TRBJ1-6; D remains ambiguous. The CDR3 is made up of 15 amino acids. Germline-derived CDR1 and CDR2 are SNHLY and FYNNEI. Trimming shortened V by 3 bases and J by 2 bases, and 8 bases separated the two germline ends.

The CDR3: CASGSRPGTGTADTQYF. Written as DNA, the CDR3 is TGTGCCAGCGGGTCACGTCCCGGGACAGGGACCGCAGATACGCAGTATTTT. This chain links TRBV9 with TRBJ2-3, with TRBD1 matching 9 bases. The J segment lost 4 bases and the V segment lost 7 bases, leaving 16 bases of the junction unmatched. The germline CDR1 and CDR2 sequences are SGDLS and YYNGEE. The CDR3 covers 17 residues.

The CDR3 sequence is CASSNPFRDSLYEQYF. The DNA for the CDR3 is TGTGCCAGCAGCAATCCCTTCCGGGACAGTTTATACGAGCAGTACTTC. The genes are TRBV11-2 and TRBJ2-7, with 7 bases lining up with TRBD1. The CDR3 covers 16 residues. Germline V lookup: CDR1 SGHAT, CDR2 FQNNGV. J was trimmed by 4 bases and V by 5 bases; bases with no gene match: 14. Supplemented by reference TRBV11-2 and TRBJ2-7, the full variable domain reads EAGVAQSPRYKIIEKRQSVAFWCNPISGHATLYWYQQILGQGPKLLIQFQNNGVVDDSQLPKDRFSAERLKGVDSTLKIQPAKLEDSAVYLCASSNPFRDSLYEQYFGPGTRLTVT.

CDR3 sequence reads: CASSIAGQGVYEQYF. In nucleotides, the CDR3 is TGTGCCAGTAGTATAGCAGGGCAGGGGGTCTACGAGCAGTACTTC. The chain is built from TRBV19 and TRBJ2-7, with 7 bases fitting TRBD1. This CDR3 spans 15 amino acids. V dropped 1 base and J dropped 3; count of bases not matched to a gene: 6. Germline V gene lookup returns CDR1 LNHDA and CDR2 SQIVND (reference sequence).

The chain links TRBV20-1 to TRBJ2-2, with D uncertain. This CDR3 is built from 14 residues. The V gene lost 5 bases and the J gene lost 3 bases, with 13 bases spanning the gap. Germline CDR1 is DFQATT and CDR2 is SNEGSKA (reference sequence). The CDR3: CSARDAADTGELFF. The CDR3 DNA reads TGCAGTGCTCGTGACGCCGCGGACACCGGGGAGCTGTTTTTT.

The J gene is TRBJ1-6, the V gene TRBV7-9, with D perhaps matching TRBD1 (5 bases). Germline CDR1 reads SEHNR; CDR2 reads FQNEAQ (reference sequence). V shed 4 bases and J shed 1 base, with 14 bases lying between them. The CDR3 contains 17 residues. The CDR3: CASSSSLQGSYNSPLHF. In nucleotides, the CDR3 is TGTGCCAGCAGCTCGAGCCTCCAGGGTTCCTATAATTCACCCCTCCACTTT.

There are a few counts of this clone. The genes are TRBV19 and TRBJ2-5, with 9 positions matching TRBD2. The CDR3 totals 16 residues. The germline V gene encodes CDR1 LNHDA and CDR2 SQIVND (reference sequence). J lost 4 bases, V lost 3 bases, and 9 bases had no gene match. This chain's CDR3 is CASSMGLAGALETQYF. The CDR3 bases are TGTGCCAGTAGTATGGGTTTAGCGGGGGCTCTAGAGACCCAGTACTTC.

In nucleotides, the CDR3 is TGTGCCAGCAGCTCCGGCCGCTCGCCCTCTGGAAACACCATATATTTT. It encodes CASSSGRSPSGNTIYF. The rearrangement uses TRBV7-3 and TRBJ1-3; D not resolved. The CDR3 extends over 16 amino acids. Germline assignment: CDR1 SGHTA and CDR2 FQGTGA. V lost 4 bases to trimming and J lost 0 bases, with 13 bases between them.

This chain uses TRBV11-2 with TRBJ2-3; 8 bases map to TRBD2. V lost 7 bases to trimming and J lost 6 bases; unmatched junction nucleotides: 12. The CDR3 runs to 15 residues. CDR1 and CDR2 from the germline V gene are SGHAT and FQNNGV. CDR3: CASTPGGSRADTQYF. The CDR3 DNA is TGTGCCAGCACTCCGGGGGGGTCCCGGGCGGATACGCAGTATTTT.

The chain links TRBV6-1 to TRBJ1-3, with D unclear. Trimming took off 1 base at V and 0 bases at J, with 4 bases between the two ends. The CDR3 spans 14 residues. CDR1 is MNHNS, CDR2 SASEGT, per germline. The CDR3 nucleotides are TGTGCCAGCAGTGAAGGCGGCTCTGGAAACACCATATATTTT. This encodes CASSEGGSGNTIYF.

The chain joins TRBV19 to TRBJ1-2, with D unclear. V lost 5 bases and J lost 2, with 12 bases in between. The CDR3 totals 14 residues. The germline gives CDR1 LNHDA, CDR2 SQIVND (reference sequence). For the CDR3, the DNA is TGTGCCAGTAGTCCGGGCCCTGCGAACTATGGCTACACCTTC. It encodes CASSPGPANYGYTF.

The chain joins TRBV11-2 to TRBJ1-1; 8 bases fit TRBD1. V was pared by 1 base and J by 2 bases, with 6 bases of the junction left unmatched. The germline gives CDR1 SGHAT, CDR2 FQNNGV. This CDR3 comprises 16 residues. CDR3 amino acids: CASSLVKQGVNTEAFF. CDR3 coding DNA: TGTGCCAGCAGCTTAGTCAAACAGGGGGTTAACACTGAAGCTTTCTTT.

The chain recombines TRBV9 with TRBJ1-1, with no clear D. V was trimmed by 2 bases and J by 8 bases, leaving 13 bases between them. Germline CDR1 reads SGDLS; CDR2 reads YYNGEE. The CDR3 runs 13 residues. Here the CDR3 reads CASSVRVGEEAFF. CDR3 in DNA: TGTGCCAGCAGCGTCCGGGTTGGGGAAGAAGCTTTCTTT.

The CDR3 here is CAISEFSAGADGYTF. The DNA of the CDR3 is TGTGCCATCAGTGAGTTTAGTGCAGGGGCGGATGGCTACACCTTC. The chain uses TRBV10-3 and TRBJ1-2, with a weak D call TRBD1 (6 bases). The CDR3 covers 15 residues. Between the trimmed V and J ends, which lost 1 base and 6 bases, there was a span of 15 bases. Germline V lookup: CDR1 ENHRY, CDR2 SYGVKD.

The chain links TRBV5-6 to TRBJ2-7; perhaps TRBD1 as D (5 bases). V shed 2 bases and J shed 1 base, with 13 bases lying between them. Germline CDR1 and CDR2: SGHDT and YYEEEE. There are 15 residues in the CDR3. As DNA, the CDR3 is TGTGCCAGCAGCTTAGGGCAGGGCCTTTCCTACGAGCAGTACTTC. Translating gives CASSLGQGLSYEQYF.

V usage is TRBV7-8 and J usage is TRBJ2-7, with 10 bases that match TRBD1. The J segment lost 2 bases and the V segment lost 5 bases, leaving 3 bases of the junction unmatched. The CDR3 has 14 residues. The V gene's germline CDR1 is SGHVS and CDR2 FQNEAQ. The CDR3, as DNA: TGTGCCAGCAGCGGGGACAGGGGCGCCTACGAGCAGTACTTC. Its translation: CASSGDRGAYEQYF.

The table lists this clone with a count of one. CDR3 loop: CASSFNPSWGAERETQYF. The DNA of the CDR3 is TGCGCCAGCAGCTTTAACCCCAGCTGGGGGGCGGAAAGGGAGACCCAGTACTTC. The chain employs TRBV5-1 and TRBJ2-5, with D tentatively TRBD1 or TRBD2 (6 bases each). V gave up 2 bases and J gave up 5 bases, with 25 bases separating them. This CDR3 has 18 amino acids. Germline V gene lookup returns CDR1 SGHRS and CDR2 YFSETQ. Filled out from reference TRBV5-1 and TRBJ2-5, the complete variable domain reads KAGVTQTPRYLIKTRGQQVTLSCSPISGHRSVSWYQQTPGQGLQFLFEYFSETQRNKGNFPGRFSGRQFSNSRSEMNVSTLELGDSALYLCASSFNPSWGAERETQYFGPGTRLLVL.

The genes are TRBV7-2 and TRBJ2-7; D assignment may be TRBD1 or TRBD2 (5 bases each). Germline loops: CDR1 SGHTA, CDR2 FQGNSA. This CDR3 spans 14 amino acids. V lost 2 bases to trimming and J lost 2 bases, with 10 bases between them. As DNA, the CDR3 is TGTGCCAGCAGCTTAACGCAGGGACCCTACGAGCAGTACTTC. Translation: CASSLTQGPYEQYF.